Included here is one T cell receptor beta chain sequence, with context. This specimen comes from a study of Graves' ophthalmopathy and Graves' hyperthyroidism. Study background: Peripheral blood (taken before any treatment) was collected at initial diagnosis.

Amplification of the TCR beta CDR3 regions used RNA transcripts (as template). RT-PCR in the first round used HTBI primers; a second-round multiplex PCR followed. TCRdb recomputed calls from the multiplex PCR reads with MiXCR, one row per CDR3 protein. This table has under 350,000 distinct CDR3 sequences, roughly 15% appearing once. The germline V gene has CDR1 MNHNS and CDR2 SASEGT. Between the trimmed V and J ends, which lost 10 bases and 3 bases, there was a span of 18 bases. This CDR3 has 14 residues. Sequenced input: peripheral blood. The chain couples TRBV6-1 to TRBJ1-1; D unresolved. This receptor was taken from an adult man with Graves' ophthalmopathy. Here the CDR3 reads CATSVMGSYTEAFF. The CDR3 region has the DNA TGTGCCACCTCGGTGATGGGTTCGTACACTGAAGCTTTCTTT.